This entry lists 14 T cell receptor beta chains sequenced from one sample in a study of CD8 T cells in Susac syndrome (dated by TCRdb to the late 2010s). Library preparation was by the immunoSEQ multiplex PCR assay. RNA was extracted using the RNeasy kit, and roughly 0.5 to 1 ug of the RNA was reverse transcribed with random hexamers. Clones were called with MiXCR by TCRdb after fastp trimmed the public reads at Q25, and only in-frame beta chains were retained. Rows are combined by CDR3 protein, so each entry shows the most common genes and DNA. This sample gives fewer than 60,000 distinct CDR3 sequences in total; around 93% of them show up just once. The ten largest clonotypes hold 0.75% of the sample. The sample taken for sequencing was CD8+ T cells from PBMCs. Receptor source: a human donor with Susac syndrome.

The rearrangement links TRBV29-1 to TRBJ1-2, with a possible D match to TRBD1 (6 bases). CDR3 length equals 12 residues. V dropped 7 bases and J dropped 6 bases, with 15 bases sitting between them. Germline CDR1 is SQVTM and CDR2 is ANQGSEA. The CDR3 DNA reads TGCAGCGGGGTAACAGGGATTGATGGCTACACCTTC. This gives the protein CSGVTGIDGYTF.

The V and J genes are TRBV29-1 and TRBJ1-5; maybe TRBD1 (5 bases). CDR3 length: 12 amino acids. Trimming took 6 bases from V and 4 from J, leaving 10 bases between them. Per germline, CDR1 SQVTM and CDR2 ANQGSEA. Written as DNA, the CDR3 is TGCAGCGTGCAGGGCGGAAATCAGCCCCAGCATTTT. This encodes CSVQGGNQPQHF.

The chain carries TRBV5-6 and TRBJ2-1; 10 positions agree with TRBD1. The CDR3 contains 15 residues. The germline V gene has CDR1 SGHDT and CDR2 YYEEEE. J lost 6 bases, V lost 3 bases, and 6 bases had no gene match. The CDR3 here is CASSSLDRGLNEQFF. The CDR3 DNA follows: TGTGCCAGCAGCTCTCTTGACAGGGGGCTCAATGAGCAGTTCTTC.

This clonotype came up a few times. CDR3 protein: CASSFLRQGTYNEQFF. CDR3 nucleotide sequence: TGTGCCAGCAGCTTTCTAAGGCAGGGTACCTACAATGAGCAGTTCTTC. The chain recombines TRBV7-3 with TRBJ2-1; D is possibly TRBD1 (5 bases). Trimming removed 3 bases from V and 2 bases from J, with 14 bases in between. CDR1 is SGHTA, CDR2 FQGTGA, per germline. CDR3 length: 16 residues.

This chain connects TRBV2 to TRBJ2-1; TRBD2 matches at 9 bases. Germline CDR1 is SNHLY and CDR2 is FYNNEI. The CDR3 is 17 amino acids. Losses at the gene ends were 7 bases for V and 1 base for J; bases not matched to a gene: 11. This chain's CDR3 is CASNSAGGEISYNEQFF. CDR3 nucleotides: TGTGCCAGCAATTCAGCGGGGGGCGAAATTTCCTACAATGAGCAGTTCTTC. Full variable domain (missing parts from reference TRBV2 and TRBJ2-1): EPEVTQTPSHQVTQMGQEVILRCVPISNHLYFYWYRQILGQKVEFLVSFYNNEISEKSEIFDDQFSVERPDGSNFTLKIRSTKLEDSAMYFCASNSAGGEISYNEQFFGPGTRLTVL.

The gene calls are TRBV4-1 and TRBJ1-3; 7 bases match TRBD1. The V gene end was trimmed by 1 base and the J gene end by 4 bases; junction bases not matched to a gene: 1. Germline CDR1 MGHRA, CDR2 YSYEKL. The CDR3 contains 14 residues. Here the CDR3 reads CASSQGDRGNTIYF. CDR3 in DNA: TGCGCCAGCAGCCAAGGGGACAGAGGAAACACCATATATTTT.

The V and J genes are TRBV5-1 and TRBJ2-7; 7 bases fit TRBD2. Germline V gene data show CDR1 as SGHRS and CDR2 as YFSETQ. Trimming cost V 2 bases and J 3 bases; bases outside gene matches: 5. The CDR3 runs to 14 residues. The CDR3 bases are TGCGCCAGCAGCTTTTCTAGCGGAAACTACGAGCAGTACTTC. Translation gives CASSFSSGNYEQYF.

This clonotype was detected only once. This rearrangement joins TRBV7-9 to TRBJ2-6; D uncertain. The CDR3 is 16 amino acids. The germline CDR1 and CDR2 sequences are SEHNR and FQNEAQ (reference sequence). The V and J ends lost 1 base and 11 bases respectively, with 18 bases between them. The CDR3 reads CASSLVLIRNVDVLTF. Written as DNA, the CDR3 is TGTGCCAGCAGCTTAGTCTTGATCCGCAATGTGGACGTCCTGACTTTC. Drawing the rest from reference TRBV7-9 and TRBJ2-6, the complete variable domain is DTGVSQNPRHKITKRGQNVTFRCDPISEHNRLYWYRQTLGQGPEFLTYFQNEAQLEKSRLLSDRFSAERPKGSFSTLEIQRTEQGDSAMYLCASSLVLIRNVDVLTFGAGSRLTVL.

This rearrangement joins TRBV11-1 to TRBJ2-3, with D unclear. The CDR3 spans 15 residues. Trimming cost V 4 bases and J 2 bases, with 13 bases left between them. Looked up from germline, CDR1 is SGHAT and CDR2 is FQDESV (reference sequence). The CDR3 sequence is CASSWSYHPTDTQYF. DNA of the CDR3: TGTGCCAGCAGCTGGTCCTACCACCCCACAGATACGCAGTATTTT.

The rearrangement links TRBV7-2 to TRBJ1-5; D is unclear. CDR3 length: 12 residues. Germline V gene lookup returns CDR1 SGHTA and CDR2 FQGNSA. V dropped 2 bases and J dropped 7 bases, with 6 bases sitting between them. The CDR3 DNA follows: TGTGCCAGCAGCTTAATGGGACAGCCCCAGCATTTT. The encoded protein is CASSLMGQPQHF.

The chain joins TRBV7-3 to TRBJ2-1; 12 positions match TRBD1. CDR3 length: 18 amino acids. From germline, CDR1 is SGHTA and CDR2 FQGTGA. Losses at the gene ends were 1 base for V and 7 bases for J; bases not matched to a gene: 11. This CDR3 is CASSLNSPGQGAGNEQFF. The CDR3 DNA is TGTGCCAGCAGCTTAAATTCTCCGGGACAGGGGGCAGGTAATGAGCAGTTCTTC. The full variable domain, its missing parts supplied by reference TRBV7-3 and TRBJ2-1, is GAGVSQTPSNKVTEKGKYVELRCDPISGHTALYWYRQSLGQGPEFLIYFQGTGAADDSGLPNDRFFAVRPEGSVSTLKIQRTERGDSAVYLCASSLNSPGQGAGNEQFFGPGTRLTVL.

This chain links TRBV7-9 with TRBJ2-5; 7 positions match TRBD2. The ends lost 4 bases at V and 5 bases at J; junction bases unmatched: 13. The length of the CDR3 is 16 residues. In germline, CDR1 is SEHNR, CDR2 FQNEAQ (reference sequence). The CDR3 region is CASSSLPAGPRETQYF. The CDR3 DNA reads TGTGCCAGCAGCTCCCTCCCAGCGGGGCCTAGGGAGACCCAGTACTTC.

The J gene is TRBJ2-1, the V gene TRBV29-1; no clear D gene. Germline values: CDR1 SQVTM, CDR2 ANQGSEA. CDR3 length: 13 amino acids. V gave up 7 bases and J gave up 6 bases, with 16 bases separating them. The CDR3 DNA is TGCAGCGCAACGGGCCACAGTAGCAATGAGCAGTTCTTC. As protein: CSATGHSSNEQFF.

The chain joins TRBV9 to TRBJ2-2; the D gene is possibly TRBD2 (6 bases). Germline assignment: CDR1 SGDLS and CDR2 YYNGEE. Trimming left V 4 bases short and J 7 bases short, with 20 bases between. The CDR3 spans 16 residues. Here the CDR3 DNA reads TGTGCCAGCAGCTCCCGGGACTTCCTTCTGGGCGGGGAGCTGTTTTTT. Its protein is CASSSRDFLLGGELFF.